Following are 2 T cell receptor beta chains from one sample sequenced in a study of regulatory T cells in long-lasting Graves disease. Time point noted: newly diagnosed GD, antithyroid drugs for less than 3 months. The TCR library was prepared using RNA isolated from PBMCs. Arm-PCR of CDR3 regions with iRepertoire HTBI primers generated TCR beta libraries. MiXCR was run by TCRdb on the multiplex PCR reads, yielding one entry per CDR3 protein. The sample contains over 350,000 distinct CDR3 sequences, 14% of which appear only once. The same data also contributed to another study, on T cells in Graves' hyperthyroidism and ophthalmopathy.

The sample in question was peripheral blood mononuclear cells (PBMCs), obtained at new diagnosis, from a patient treated with antithyroid drugs. The receptor set was obtained from a woman aged 45-65 years with Graves disease.

The genes are TRBV28 and TRBJ2-3; 11 nucleotides line up with TRBD1. The assigned J gene may be wrong: the sequence end matches TRBJ2-5 better. CDR1 MDHEN and CDR2 SYDVKM come from the germline V gene. There are 17 residues in the CDR3. The CDR3 bases are TGTGCCAGCTCTACACCGGGACAGGGGGTAGTTCGGGAGACCCAGTACTTC. This translates into CASSTPGQGVVRETQYF.

The chain carries TRBV5-5 and TRBJ2-1; TRBD2 is a possible D gene (5 bases). This CDR3 is 15 amino acids long. V was clipped by 2 bases and J by 1 base, with 10 bases between them. Germline V lookup: CDR1 SGHKS, CDR2 YYEKEE (reference sequence). The CDR3 DNA sequence: TGTGCCAGCAGCTTCGAGGGCCAATCCTACAATGAGCAGTTCTTC. This codes for CASSFEGQSYNEQFF.